These 8 T cell receptor beta chains originate from one sample sequenced in a study of neurological immune-mediated disorders. In TCRdb, the 5' RACE reads were re-called with MiXCR into one record per CDR3 protein. The sample gives tens of thousands of distinct CDR3 sequences, roughly 13% of which show up once; over 1% is in the top ten. The sequenced material came from PBMCs. Receptor source: a female donor in good health.

This clonotype is termed medium-sized (0.01 to 0.1%). The chain is built from TRBV5-1 and TRBJ1-1; D is uncertain. The CDR3 consists of 14 residues. Deletions cut 5 bases from V and 4 bases from J, with 15 bases between. Germline V gives CDR1 SGHRS, CDR2 YFSETQ. The CDR3 nucleotides are TGCGCCAGCAGTCCCGACGGAGGGAGCACTGAAGCTTTCTTT. Its protein product is CASSPDGGSTEAFF. Full variable domain (rest looked up from reference TRBV5-1 and TRBJ1-1): KAGVTQTPRYLIKTRGQQVTLSCSPISGHRSVSWYQQTPGQGLQFLFEYFSETQRNKGNFPGRFSGRQFSNSRSEMNVSTLELGDSALYLCASSPDGGSTEAFFGQGTRLTVV.

This clonotype was observed at least ten times. This chain connects TRBV5-1 to TRBJ2-5; D unclear. The V end was cut by 0 bases, the J end by 4 bases, with 4 bases between. The CDR3 consists of 12 residues. Germline CDR1 SGHRS, CDR2 YFSETQ. The CDR3 region is CASSLEGETQYF. The CDR3 DNA reads TGCGCCAGCAGCTTGGAAGGAGAGACCCAGTACTTC.

This clonotype was seen many times. The chain links TRBV20-1 to TRBJ2-5; 15 positions match TRBD2. V dropped 5 bases and J dropped 1; count of bases not matched to a gene: 5. This CDR3 region has 16 residues. CDR1 is DFQATT and CDR2 is SNEGSKA in the germline V gene (reference sequence). The CDR3 here is CSAAGTSGGIQETQYF. The CDR3 DNA reads as TGCAGTGCTGCCGGGACTAGCGGGGGGATCCAAGAGACCCAGTACTTC.

This chain links TRBV20-1 with TRBJ1-2; a possible D gene is TRBD1 (5 bases). V lost 2 bases to trimming and J lost 7 bases, with 8 bases between them. Per the germline V gene, CDR1 is DFQATT and CDR2 is SNEGSKA (reference sequence). The length of the CDR3 is 11 residues. CDR3 nucleotides: TGCAGTGCTAGACAGGGTGGTGGCTACACCTTC. Its protein product is CSARQGGGYTF.

This clonotype has ten or more counts. The chain combines TRBV10-3 with TRBJ2-7, with D possibly TRBD1 on 5 matching bases. The CDR3 spans 15 residues. Between the trimmed V and J ends, which lost 1 base and 2 bases, there was a span of 12 bases. Per the germline V gene, CDR1 is ENHRY and CDR2 is SYGVKD. The CDR3 spells CAISEYPPGPYEQYF. DNA for the CDR3: TGTGCCATCAGTGAGTACCCCCCAGGGCCCTACGAGCAGTACTTC.

Ten or more counts support this clonotype. The rearrangement links TRBV20-1 to TRBJ2-3; 12 nucleotides line up with TRBD2. The ends lost 6 bases at V and 4 bases at J; junction bases unmatched: 11. This CDR3 has 16 amino acids. Looked up from germline, CDR1 is DFQATT and CDR2 is SNEGSKA (reference sequence). Written as DNA, the CDR3 is TGCAGTGCCCCGGGGCTAGCGGGAGGGCAGGCAGATACGCAGTATTTT. Residues: CSAPGLAGGQADTQYF.

This clonotype appeared a few times. In DNA form, the CDR3 reads TGTGCCAGCAGCTTAAATCAGCTTGGATATCGTCAGCCCCAGCATTTT. It translates to CASSLNQLGYRQPQHF. The V call is TRBV7-2, the J call TRBJ1-5; D not certain. V lost 2 bases and J lost 6, with 17 bases in between. The CDR3 sequence is 16 residues long. CDR1 is SGHTA, CDR2 FQGNSA, per germline.

This clonotype was seen many times. V and J are TRBV7-3 and TRBJ1-2; 7 bases fit TRBD1. The trim removed 5 bases at V and 2 bases at J, leaving 8 bases unmatched. CDR1 and CDR2 (germline): SGHTA, FQGTGA. The CDR3 has 15 residues. The chain's CDR3 is CASSPQGGPNYGYTF. The CDR3 region has the DNA TGTGCCAGCAGCCCCCAGGGGGGGCCGAACTATGGCTACACCTTC.